Listed below are T cell receptor beta chains from one sample, sequenced in a study of cytomegalovirus exposure and HLA in healthy donors. Here immunoSEQ multiplex PCR was the method, and the copy in TCRdb shows in-frame clones only, minus some. The profile covers roughly 230,000 clones, with less than 95% appearing a single time and around 3.1% taken by the ten largest. Sample: PBMCs. These receptors came from a woman younger than 45 in good health and CMV-seronegative. Each CDR3 is given with its conserved first and last residue. D genes are given only for firm matches. Rows give clone size only sometimes, using once, few, many, or a class for an expanded clone.

j_call d_call v_call clone_size cdr3_nt cdr3_aa
TRBJ1-3 TRBD1 TRBV5-4 NA TGTGCCAGCAGCTTGGGACAGGGGCGAGGAAACACCATATATTTT CASSLGQGRGNTIYF
TRBJ1-2 NA TRBV2 few TGTGCCAGCAACACGGGACGGAACTATGGCTACACCTTC CASNTGRNYGYTF
TRBJ2-7 NA TRBV12-5 NA TGTGCTAGCTTACGGGACGGCGGCTACTACGAGCAGTACTTC CASLRDGGYYEQYF
TRBJ2-7 NA TRBV7-2 NA TGTGCCAGCAGCTTAGTAGGAGACTCCGCCTCCTACGAGCAGTACTTC CASSLVGDSASYEQYF
TRBJ1-2 TRBD1 TRBV5-4 once TGTGCCAGCAGCTTGGTTCTTTGGGCACAGGGGGCTAATGACGGCTACACCTTC CASSLVLWAQGANDGYTF
TRBJ2-6 TRBD1 TRBV9 NA TGTGCCAGCAGCGCTCCCCGGGACAGGGCTGGGGCCAACGTCCTGACTTTC CASSAPRDRAGANVLTF
TRBJ1-1 NA TRBV7-9 NA TGTGCCAGCAGCTTAGGCCGTGGGGAAGCTTTCTTT CASSLGRGEAFF
TRBJ2-3 NA TRBV29-1 NA TGCAGCGTTGCCAAAGGGAAGGCAGATACGCAGTATTTT CSVAKGKADTQYF
TRBJ2-7 NA TRBV21-1 NA TGTGCCAGCAGCAAAGTGGGTATCGGGCGACAGGGAACAGACGAGCAGTACTTC CASSKVGIGRQGTDEQYF
TRBJ2-2 TRBD2 TRBV5-1 NA TGCGCCAGCAGCCCGACTCGGACTAGCGGGAGTCGGACCGGGGAGCTGTTTTTT CASSPTRTSGSRTGELFF
TRBJ2-7 NA TRBV27 NA TGTGCCAGCAGCTGGAGTGGAACCTACGAGCAGTACTTC CASSWSGTYEQYF
TRBJ2-7 NA TRBV5-6 NA TGTGCCAGCAGCTTGGGAGTTCTGGGCCTTGGGGAGCAGTACTTC CASSLGVLGLGEQYF
TRBJ2-7 NA TRBV7-2 NA TGTGCCAGCAGCTTAGGGACAGCGTCCTACGAGCAGTACTTC CASSLGTASYEQYF
TRBJ2-3 TRBD2 TRBV9 NA TGTGCCAGCAGCGATAGCGGGAGGGGGCCTTGGTATACGCAGTATTTT CASSDSGRGPWYTQYF
TRBJ1-5 TRBD1 TRBV7-2 NA TGTGCCAGCAGTATTGGACAGGGAGGGCAGCCCCAGCATTTT CASSIGQGGQPQHF
TRBJ1-1 TRBD1 TRBV18 NA TGTGCCAGCTCACCAGGACAGGGATACACTGAAGCTTTCTTT CASSPGQGYTEAFF
TRBJ1-5 NA TRBV28 NA TGTGCCAGTCAGGCAGGGGCTGGTAGCAATCAGCCCCAGCATTTT CASQAGAGSNQPQHF
TRBJ2-7 NA TRBV18 NA TGTGCCACCGCTGGACAGAAAAACTCCTACGAGCAGTACTTC CATAGQKNSYEQYF
TRBJ1-2 NA TRBV19 NA TGTGCCAGTAGTCCCCGGGTCGGTAACTATGGCTACACCTTC CASSPRVGNYGYTF
TRBJ2-3 TRBD2 TRBV27 NA TGTGCCAGCAGTTTGGCACCGGGACTAGCGGGCCTTGGGGTGGGCACAGATACGCAGTATTTT CASSLAPGLAGLGVGTDTQYF
TRBJ2-7 NA TRBV11-2 few TGTGCCAGCAGCTCAGGAGGGGCAGGCTACGAGCAGTACTTC CASSSGGAGYEQYF
TRBJ2-7 TRBD2 TRBV5-1 NA TGCGCCAGCAGCTTGGTGCCTGGGGGTAGCGGGAGGGGCAACGAGCAGTACTTC CASSLVPGGSGRGNEQYF
TRBJ1-1 TRBD1 TRBV5-1 few TGCGCCAGCAGCCCCGACAGGGGACGCAACACTGAAGCTTTCTTT CASSPDRGRNTEAFF
TRBJ1-2 TRBD1 TRBV5-6 few TGTGCCAGCAGCTCCCGGGACAGCTATGGCTACACCTTC CASSSRDSYGYTF
TRBJ2-1 NA TRBV7-9 NA TGTGCCAGCAGTGGAGGCCTGCTTAGCTCCTACAATGAGCAGTTCTTC CASSGGLLSSYNEQFF
TRBJ1-4 TRBD1 TRBV15 NA TGTGCCACCAGCCCCCGTCTGGGGACAGGGGGTGAAAAACTGTTTTTT CATSPRLGTGGEKLFF
TRBJ2-7 NA TRBV6-1 NA TGTGCCAGTATAAAACTAGGGAGCTCCTACGAGCAGTACTTC CASIKLGSSYEQYF
TRBJ2-5 TRBD2 TRBV11-3 NA TGTGCCAGCAGCTTAGCTAGCGGGAGTATACAAGAGACCCAGTACTTC CASSLASGSIQETQYF
TRBJ2-7 NA TRBV5-1 NA TGCGCCAGCAGCTTGAGCTCCTACGAGCAGTACTTC CASSLSSYEQYF
TRBJ2-6 NA TRBV6-1 NA TGTGCCAGCAGTGAGGTGAGGGACTTCCCCTCTGGGGCCAACGTCCTGACTTTC CASSEVRDFPSGANVLTF
TRBJ2-2 NA TRBV7-6 NA TGTGCCAGCAGCTTACTAGCGAACACCGGGGAGCTGTTTTTT CASSLLANTGELFF
TRBJ2-3 TRBD1 TRBV2 NA TGTGCCAGTACGGACAGGGGGCCGGAAAATACGCAGTATTTT CASTDRGPENTQYF
TRBJ2-1 NA TRBV27 NA TGTGCCAGCAGTTCTCCGGGGAGCAATGAGCAGTTCTTC CASSSPGSNEQFF
TRBJ1-2 TRBD1 TRBV6-5 few TGTGCCAGCAGTCAACAGGGGGTAGTTGACTATGGCTACACCTTC CASSQQGVVDYGYTF
TRBJ2-7 NA TRBV4-1 NA TGCGCCAGCAGCCAAGACTTCTACGAGCAGTACTTC CASSQDFYEQYF
TRBJ2-1 NA TRBV10-3 NA TGTGCCATCAGTGAGACCCCGACTAGGGACAATGAGCAGTTCTTC CAISETPTRDNEQFF
TRBJ2-2 NA TRBV4-3 NA TGCGCCAGCAGCCAAGATCGCCGCGGAGGGAGTGCCGGGGAGCTGTTTTTT CASSQDRRGGSAGELFF
TRBJ2-5 NA TRBV6-6 NA TGTGCCAGCAGACCGAATGGGGGGACCCAGTACTTC CASRPNGGTQYF
TRBJ2-1 NA TRBV27 NA TGTGCCAGCACAGGGACGTACAATGAGCAGTTCTTC CASTGTYNEQFF